This T cell receptor (beta chain) was sequenced in a study of CD8+ T cells in alopecia areata. Study in general: Oral tofacitinib (5 to 10 mg twice daily) was administered to treated patients.

Treatment indicated: oral pan-JAK inhibitor, 5-10 mg twice daily. This CDR3 is built from 14 residues. The J segment lost 4 bases and the V segment lost 5 bases, leaving 3 bases of the junction unmatched. Germline values: CDR1 MNHEY, CDR2 SMNVEV (reference sequence). RNA was isolated and reverse transcribed to cDNA, the sequencing template. The protocol was immunoSEQ multiplex PCR, while the TCRdb copy is restricted to in-frame clones and leaves out a portion. The sample lists 95,000 to 110,000 clones, over 80% occurring once. The source was CD8+ T cells sorted from blood, collected at week 24, from a patient treated with tofacitinib. The V and J genes are TRBV27 and TRBJ2-2; 8 nucleotides align to TRBD1. The sequence was collected from a human donor with alopecia areata. The CDR3: CASSLGQATGELFF. The CDR3 bases are TGTGCCAGCAGTCTGGGACAGGCCACCGGGGAGCTGTTTTTT.